The TCR beta chain under discussion was sequenced for a study of shared clonotypes between healthy human individuals. Overall study context: A donor's plate count was three for CD4 naive and three for CD4 memory; CD8 naive had two and CD8 memory one. General study points: Across subsets, estimated richness was generally greater for naive than for memory populations. Few donors limited the genetic and exposure-history diversity represented.

This CDR3 is 13 amino acids long. V was shortened by 5 bases and J by 12 bases, with 17 bases between the two germline ends. From germline, CDR1 is SGHTA and CDR2 FQGTGA. Turning to this clone: The antigen is undetermined.

Only CD45RO-negative cells positively selected for CCR7 counted as naive CD8 cells, so terminally differentiated effector memory CD45RA+ cells were excluded. Each sample came from a Caucasian adult donor living in Nashville, Tennessee. Sequencing used immunoSEQ multiplex PCR; TCRdb keeps in-frame clones, though not all of them. Altogether some 630,000 clones are present, approximately 96% being singletons, with the ten largest covering 0.11%. V usage is TRBV7-3 and J usage is TRBJ2-1; D uncertain. Input material: naive CD8+ T cells sorted from blood. This receptor was taken from a woman under 40 in good health. DNA for the CDR3: TGTGCCAGCAGCCCCCCGGACCATTCGGGGCAGTTCTTC. It is translated as CASSPPDHSGQFF.